This entry lists 14 T cell receptor beta chains sequenced from one sample in a study of shared T cell receptors in the human thymus. Profiled with immunoSEQ multiplex PCR; TCRdb holds only in-frame clones, not every one. This table holds hundreds of thousands of clones, roughly 86% found once. These same data were also listed under a study on human thymus T cells.

The sequencing sample was made of thymocytes. The receptors come from a boy under two years old with a congenital heart defect.

The chain carries TRBV25-1 and TRBJ2-3; the D gene is possibly TRBD1 (6 bases). CDR1 MGHDK and CDR2 SYGVNS come from the germline V gene. The CDR3 loop spans 15 amino acids. Trimming cost V 2 bases and J 4 bases, with 13 bases left between them. As DNA, the CDR3 is TGTGCCAGCAGTGAACAACAGGGTACGGCAGATACGCAGTATTTT. This sequence encodes CASSEQQGTADTQYF.

This chain connects TRBV27 to TRBJ2-7, with D perhaps TRBD1 (5 bases). With 5 bases removed from V and 2 bases from J, the gap between germline ends came to 13 bases. Germline CDR1 is MNHEY and CDR2 is SMNVEV (reference sequence). This CDR3 region has 14 residues. CDR3 in DNA: TGTGCCAGCAGTGCCCTTTGGGGCACCTACGAGCAGTACTTC. Amino acids: CASSALWGTYEQYF.

The genes are TRBV6-6 and TRBJ2-1; 10 bases fit TRBD2. V trimming: 6 bases; J trimming: 1 base; junction bases outside the gene matches: 6. CDR1 MNHNY and CDR2 SVGAGI come from the germline V gene (reference sequence). CDR3 size: 16 residues. CDR3 sequence (DNA): TGTGCCAGCAGACCAGATAGCGGGAGGTCCTACAATGAGCAGTTCTTC. Translation gives CASRPDSGRSYNEQFF.

This chain links TRBV7-9 with TRBJ2-5, with D possibly matching TRBD1 (5 bases). V lost 2 bases, J lost 2 bases, and 6 bases lay in between. The length of the CDR3 is 13 residues. Germline V lookup: CDR1 SEHNR, CDR2 FQNEAQ (reference sequence). CDR3 sequence: CASSLPGQETQYF. The CDR3 nucleotides read TGTGCCAGCAGCTTACCAGGGCAAGAGACCCAGTACTTC. Full variable domain (rest looked up from reference TRBV7-9 and TRBJ2-5): DTGVSQNPRHKITKRGQNVTFRCDPISEHNRLYWYRQTLGQGPEFLTYFQNEAQLEKSRLLSDRFSAERPKGSFSTLEIQRTEQGDSAMYLCASSLPGQETQYFGPGTRLLVL.

This clone was seen a single time. V and J are TRBV9 and TRBJ1-2, with 7 bases that match TRBD1. J lost 1 base, V lost 3 bases, and 9 bases had no gene match. The CDR3 spans 16 residues. CDR1 is SGDLS, CDR2 YYNGEE, per germline. CDR3 sequence reads: CASSGHGTVDNYGYTF. In nucleotides, the CDR3 is TGTGCCAGCAGCGGACACGGGACAGTAGATAACTATGGCTACACCTTC.

CDR3 sequence reads: CASSRQGSYQDEAFF. CDR3 DNA sequence: TGTGCCAGCAGCCGACAGGGCTCCTATCAGGATGAAGCTTTCTTT. The gene calls are TRBV14 and TRBJ1-1; 7 nucleotides line up with TRBD1. The length of the CDR3 is 15 residues. Per the germline V gene, CDR1 is SGHDN and CDR2 is FVKESK. The junction had 12 bases not matched to a gene; V was cut back by 4 bases and J by 7 bases.

V usage is TRBV27 and J usage is TRBJ2-7; possibly TRBD2 for D (7 bases). The V and J ends lost 8 bases and 4 bases respectively, with 18 bases between them. The CDR3 totals 14 residues. Germline V gene sequence: CDR1 MNHEY, CDR2 SMNVEV (reference sequence). CDR3 sequence: CASPLQGGSYEQYF. The CDR3 region has the DNA TGTGCCAGCCCCTTACAGGGAGGGAGTTACGAGCAGTACTTC.

The chain carries TRBV7-2 and TRBJ2-3, with D possibly being TRBD1 (5 bases). V lost 2 bases and J 2 bases, leaving 8 bases between the germline ends. Germline CDR1 is SGHTA and CDR2 is FQGNSA. CDR3 length: 14 amino acids. The CDR3 loop reads CASSLCGHTDTQYF. For the CDR3, the DNA is TGTGCCAGCAGCTTATGCGGACACACAGATACGCAGTATTTT.

The rearrangement uses TRBV5-1 and TRBJ2-6, with D tentatively TRBD1 (6 bases). Germline V gene sequence: CDR1 SGHRS, CDR2 YFSETQ. The germline V and J ends were trimmed by 3 bases and 1 base, with 8 bases remaining between them. The CDR3 totals 15 residues. The CDR3 loop is CASSWGPSGANVLTF. The CDR3 nucleotides are TGCGCCAGCAGCTGGGGGCCGTCTGGGGCCAACGTCCTGACTTTC.

This rearrangement joins TRBV6-1 to TRBJ2-4; 7 bases line up with TRBD1. The ends lost 9 bases at V and 1 base at J; junction bases unmatched: 9. This CDR3 spans 15 amino acids. Germline V gene lookup returns CDR1 MNHNS and CDR2 SASEGT. The CDR3 sequence is CASRRQGSAKNIQYF. The CDR3 DNA follows: TGTGCCAGTAGAAGACAGGGTTCGGCCAAAAACATTCAGTACTTC.

The chain has TRBV2 and TRBJ1-1, with 10 bases aligning to TRBD1. Germline V gene sequence: CDR1 SNHLY, CDR2 FYNNEI. Trimming took 7 bases from V and 7 from J; bases not matched to a gene: 15. The CDR3 is made up of 16 amino acids. CDR3 in amino acids: CASTTTPGQGNNEAFF. Written as DNA, the CDR3 is TGTGCCAGCACTACTACCCCGGGACAGGGGAATAATGAAGCTTTCTTT.

The chain recombines TRBV27 with TRBJ2-1, with 11 positions matching TRBD2. V lost 6 bases to trimming and J lost 7 bases; unmatched junction nucleotides: 11. Germline CDR1 reads MNHEY; CDR2 reads SMNVEV (reference sequence). CDR3 length: 16 amino acids. CDR3: CASSRNSSGRLNEQFF. The CDR3 nucleotides read TGTGCCAGCAGCCGAAACTCTAGCGGGAGGCTGAATGAGCAGTTCTTC.

The rearrangement joins TRBV7-9 to TRBJ2-7; 8 bases match TRBD1. This CDR3 is 14 amino acids long. Germline V gene data show CDR1 as SEHNR and CDR2 as FQNEAQ (reference sequence). The V and J ends lost 5 bases and 7 bases, in that order; junction bases with no gene match: 10. The CDR3 reads CASSLAGRGLEQYF. As DNA, the CDR3 is TGTGCCAGCAGCCTCGCCGGCAGGGGGCTAGAGCAGTACTTC.

V is TRBV11-1 and J is TRBJ2-1; 15 bases map to TRBD2. V was clipped by 0 bases and J by 7 bases; unmatched bases: 1. Germline loops: CDR1 SGHAT, CDR2 FQDESV (reference sequence). This CDR3 spans 16 amino acids. CDR3 sequence: CASSLAGTSGGNEQFF. In DNA form, the CDR3 reads TGTGCCAGCAGCTTAGCGGGGACTAGCGGGGGGAATGAGCAGTTCTTC.